This is a list of T cell receptor beta chains from one sample in a study of shared clonotypes between healthy human individuals. Sequencing was performed with immunoSEQ multiplex PCR; in TCRdb, only in-frame clones are kept and a portion is missing. This sample has about 2.1 million clones, with about 92% found just once. The sequencing input was naive CD8+ T cells from PBMCs. These TCRs come from a man aged 18-30 years in good health. Some clones in this sample may be carry-over from other donors' samples. Both conserved end residues are part of each CDR3. The order of the fields is V gene, CDR3 length, J gene, D gene, CDR3 protein. A D gene is named only where the DNA matches it firmly.

V: TRBV10-3; length: 15; J: TRBJ2-7; D: TRBD1; CDR3: CATSSGTGGGYEQYF
V: TRBV19; length: 13; J: TRBJ1-1; D: .; CDR3: CASSVTPATEAFF
V: TRBV7-9; length: 12; J: TRBJ2-7; D: .; CDR3: CASSLPQYEQYF
V: TRBV28; length: 14; J: TRBJ2-5; D: .; CDR3: CASSLAVAQETQYF
V: TRBV27; length: 14; J: TRBJ2-7; D: TRBD2; CDR3: CASSISGSPYEQYF
V: TRBV7-8; length: 16; J: TRBJ2-5; D: TRBD1; CDR3: CASSLARRQGQETQYF
V: TRBV5-6; length: 15; J: TRBJ2-1; D: TRBD1; CDR3: CASSWLGQVNNEQFF
V: TRBV28; length: 15; J: TRBJ2-3; D: .; CDR3: CASRGREGFTDTQYF
V: TRBV29-1; length: 13; J: TRBJ2-1; D: .; CDR3: CSVHPDSYNEQFF
V: TRBV21-1; length: 14; J: TRBJ1-5; D: .; CDR3: CARFPGRSNQPQHF
V: TRBV9; length: 15; J: TRBJ2-2; D: .; CDR3: CASSPGTWPSGELFF
V: TRBV5-6; length: 17; J: TRBJ2-4; D: .; CDR3: CASSLAAGWRAKNIQYF
V: TRBV7-3; length: 16; J: TRBJ2-7; D: TRBD1; CDR3: CASSLTRGQGRHEQYF
V: TRBV7-9; length: 16; J: TRBJ1-2; D: TRBD1; CDR3: CASSLVLQGPNYGYTF
V: TRBV13; length: 14; J: TRBJ2-3; D: TRBD2; CDR3: CASSSSGGTDTQYF
V: TRBV9; length: 13; J: TRBJ2-2; D: .; CDR3: CASSVGITGELFF
V: TRBV27; length: 15; J: TRBJ2-7; D: TRBD1; CDR3: CASSSTRDSSYEQYF
V: TRBV6-5; length: 15; J: TRBJ2-7; D: TRBD2; CDR3: CASSYSVAGAYEQYF
V: TRBV27; length: 13; J: TRBJ1-2; D: .; CDR3: CAAAGGLNYGYTF
V: TRBV14; length: 16; J: TRBJ2-5; D: TRBD1; CDR3: CASSPGLTGGRETQYF
V: TRBV6-6; length: 15; J: TRBJ2-2; D: TRBD1; CDR3: CASSYSDRAGGELFF
V: TRBV27; length: 12; J: TRBJ2-7; D: .; CDR3: CASGTSGYEQYF
V: TRBV28; length: 14; J: TRBJ2-2; D: .; CDR3: CASTQTGNTGELFF
V: TRBV29-1; length: 14; J: TRBJ2-7; D: TRBD2; CDR3: CSVPNSGNPYEQYF
V: TRBV6-1; length: 14; J: TRBJ2-7; D: .; CDR3: CASSEVGGGYEQYF
V: TRBV19; length: 14; J: TRBJ2-7; D: .; CDR3: CATRGAGVSHEQYF
V: TRBV2; length: 13; J: TRBJ2-5; D: .; CDR3: CASSLGHQETQYF
V: TRBV7-9; length: 14; J: TRBJ2-7; D: .; CDR3: CASSLGTPLGEQYF
V: TRBV19; length: 15; J: TRBJ2-1; D: .; CDR3: CASSLTRSSYNEQFF
V: TRBV28; length: 13; J: TRBJ2-5; D: .; CDR3: CASSLLRIETQYF
V: TRBV15; length: 13; J: TRBJ2-7; D: TRBD1; CDR3: CATSARQGEEQYF
V: TRBV7-9; length: 15; J: TRBJ2-6; D: .; CDR3: CASSWTPRGANVLTF
V: TRBV28; length: 11; J: TRBJ1-4; D: .; CDR3: CASSFQEKLFF
V: TRBV4-1; length: 17; J: TRBJ1-4; D: .; CDR3: CASSQDASGYLNEKLFF
V: TRBV15; length: 12; J: TRBJ1-5; D: .; CDR3: CATSRQGEPQHF
V: TRBV6-5; length: 13; J: TRBJ2-1; D: .; CDR3: CASSYTEGNEQFF
V: TRBV4-3; length: 20; J: TRBJ2-6; D: .; CDR3: CASSPGWARGPNSGANVLTF
V: TRBV6-6; length: 16; J: .; D: .; CDR3: CASSYALEGRSYEQYF
V: TRBV28; length: 15; J: TRBJ1-5; D: .; CDR3: CASSLVQGSNQPQHF
V: TRBV4-1; length: 14; J: TRBJ2-7; D: TRBD1; CDR3: CASSQGQGIHEQYF
V: TRBV19; length: 15; J: TRBJ1-2; D: TRBD1; CDR3: CASSIVRDRANGYTF
V: TRBV19; length: 14; J: TRBJ2-7; D: .; CDR3: CASTPSVSSYEQYF
V: TRBV9; length: 16; J: TRBJ2-2; D: .; CDR3: CASSPRVAENTGELFF
V: TRBV7-8; length: 13; J: TRBJ2-7; D: .; CDR3: CASSLRQPYEQYF
V: TRBV4-1; length: 13; J: TRBJ2-7; D: .; CDR3: CASSHSTVYEQYF
V: TRBV11-2; length: 14; J: TRBJ1-2; D: .; CDR3: CASSLDRGTYGYTF
V: TRBV4-2; length: 17; J: TRBJ2-3; D: .; CDR3: CASSPVLYGTEADTQYF
V: TRBV28; length: 16; J: TRBJ2-1; D: TRBD1; CDR3: CASRIGTGSAYNEQFF
V: TRBV6-6; length: 14; J: TRBJ1-2; D: .; CDR3: CASSYLSANYGYTF
V: TRBV27; length: 17; J: TRBJ2-1; D: .; CDR3: CASSPARLVGGYNEQFF
V: TRBV18; length: 17; J: TRBJ1-5; D: .; CDR3: CASSPRSGPYSNQPQHF
V: TRBV18; length: 13; J: TRBJ2-2; D: .; CDR3: CASSPRDTGELFF
V: TRBV27; length: 13; J: TRBJ2-7; D: .; CDR3: CASSPYTLYEQYF
V: TRBV5-1; length: 16; J: TRBJ2-1; D: TRBD2; CDR3: CASSLESGSPYNEQFF
V: TRBV10-3; length: 14; J: TRBJ1-4; D: TRBD1; CDR3: CAINSGQLNEKLFF
V: TRBV28; length: 15; J: TRBJ1-3; D: .; CDR3: CASSLTGASGNTIYF